This TCR beta chain emerged from a study of T cells in Graves' hyperthyroidism and ophthalmopathy. The CDR3 consists of 12 residues. Germline-derived CDR1 and CDR2 are SQVTM and ANQGSEA. Template material for amplifying TCR beta CDR3 regions consisted of RNA transcripts. A first-round RT-PCR of the TCR CDR3 used the HTBI primer set. One entry per CDR3 protein, called by TCRdb with MiXCR from the multiplex PCR reads. The table includes about 510,000 distinct CDR3 sequences, 46% detected once. Remarks on this clonotype: What it binds is not known. Mismatch with germline at one junction end may stem from a read error.

Overall study results and limits: Researchers report that a 13 V-J model separated ophthalmopathy from stable hyperthyroidism. Most thyroid clonotypes expanded above 0.001 appeared in blood too.

Uncontrolled infection, other autoimmune disease, pregnancy or lactation led to exclusion. The chain recombines TRBV29-1 with TRBJ1-2; D is perhaps TRBD1 (5 bases). Sequencing used peripheral blood or thyroid tissue (not recorded which). The TCR was taken from an adult woman with Graves' disease, either hyperthyroidism or ophthalmopathy (not recorded which). The CDR3 protein is CSAEGQGNGYTF. The CDR3 coding sequence is TGCAGCGCTGAAGGGCAGGGAAACGGCTACACCTTC.